These 28 T cell receptor beta chains came from one sample sequenced in a study of shared clonotypes between healthy human individuals (dated by TCRdb to the early 2020s). The receptor library was made with the immunoSEQ multiplex PCR assay. The table was pulled from immuneACCESS by TCRdb, which kept in-frame rearrangements only. Such tables lose some clones; where checked, under half of the loss comes from unresolved V genes, and the rest has no known cause. This sample has over a million clones in its table, and around 76% of those were observed once. The ten largest account for 1.4% of the sample. Sequencing was carried out using memory CD4+ T cells sorted from blood. Per the publication, the cell subset or site label means: CD45RA-negative fraction. The receptors shown here come from a man younger than 35 in good health.

Remarks on this clone: Other DNA sequences from this sample encode an identical CDR3 as well. This rearrangement joins TRBV5-1 to TRBJ2-3; D unresolved. Germline V lookup: CDR1 SGHRS, CDR2 YFSETQ. Trimming removed 5 bases at V and 2 bases at J, with 9 bases between. The CDR3 runs to 13 residues. The chain's CDR3 is CASSLTVTDTQYF. DNA of the CDR3: TGCGCCAGCAGTTTGACGGTCACAGATACGCAGTATTTT.

The chain carries TRBV9 and TRBJ2-1; 8 bases line up with TRBD1. This CDR3 has 14 residues. CDR1 is SGDLS and CDR2 is YYNGEE in the germline V gene. The ends lost 0 bases at V and 7 bases at J; junction bases unmatched: 3. The CDR3 region has the DNA TGTGCCAGCAGCGTAGGATACAGGGGGAATGAGCAGTTCTTC. Translation: CASSVGYRGNEQFF.

CDR3 amino acids: CASSPQGPTGELFF. CDR3 sequence (DNA): TGTGCCAGCAGCCCTCAGGGACCCACCGGGGAGCTGTTTTTT. V is TRBV7-8 and J is TRBJ2-2; D might be TRBD1 or TRBD2, each matching 5 bases. CDR3 length: 14 amino acids. Per germline, CDR1 SGHVS and CDR2 FQNEAQ. V was shortened by 5 bases and J by 4 bases, with 11 bases between the two germline ends. Using reference TRBV7-8 and TRBJ2-2 for the parts outside the CDR3, the full variable domain is GAGVSQSPRYKVAKRGQDVALRCDPISGHVSLFWYQQALGQGPEFLTYFQNEAQLDKSGLPSDRFFAERPEGSVSTLKIQRTQQEDSAVYLCASSPQGPTGELFFGEGSRLTVL.

V and J are TRBV4-1 and TRBJ2-5; 7 bases map to TRBD2. J was trimmed by 0 bases and V by 1 base; bases with no gene match: 5. This CDR3 has 16 residues. The germline V gene has CDR1 MGHRA and CDR2 YSYEKL. CDR3 loop: CASSQGLGGDQETQYF. CDR3 coding DNA: TGCGCCAGCAGCCAAGGTCTGGGGGGGGACCAAGAGACCCAGTACTTC.

V usage is TRBV2 and J usage is TRBJ1-1, with 7 nucleotides matching TRBD1. The length of the CDR3 is 14 residues. Germline CDR1 SNHLY, CDR2 FYNNEI. The ends lost 2 bases at V and 5 bases at J; junction bases unmatched: 5. CDR3 DNA: TGTGCCAGCAGTGAACTACAGGGGAGGACTGAAGCTTTCTTT. Amino acid sequence: CASSELQGRTEAFF. The full variable domain, in which reference TRBV2 and TRBJ1-1 provide the parts outside the CDR3, is EPEVTQTPSHQVTQMGQEVILRCVPISNHLYFYWYRQILGQKVEFLVSFYNNEISEKSEIFDDQFSVERPDGSNFTLKIRSTKLEDSAMYFCASSELQGRTEAFFGQGTRLTVV.

This rearrangement joins TRBV9 to TRBJ1-1; 7 bases are shared with TRBD1. The CDR3 is 16 amino acids. Unmatched junction bases numbered 9, after V lost 4 bases and J lost 0 bases. Germline V gives CDR1 SGDLS, CDR2 YYNGEE. Written as DNA, the CDR3 is TGTGCCAGCAGCACTCGGGACAGCCTTTTGAACACTGAAGCTTTCTTT. It specifies CASSTRDSLLNTEAFF.

In this sample, this clone turned up once. The chain carries TRBV4-1 and TRBJ1-2; D not resolved. Trimming pared 4 bases from V and 6 bases from J, leaving 9 bases between. This CDR3 spans 12 amino acids. Germline CDR1 is MGHRA and CDR2 is YSYEKL. The CDR3 DNA reads TGCGCCAGCAGCCCACCCGGACATGGCTACACCTTC. Translating it yields CASSPPGHGYTF.

Comments on this clone: The sample contains more than one DNA sequence encoding this CDR3. This chain joins TRBV9 and TRBJ2-5, with 14 bases lining up with TRBD2. There are 15 residues in the CDR3. Per germline, CDR1 SGDLS and CDR2 YYNGEE. With 3 bases clipped from V and 5 bases from J, the junction kept 3 bases outside the gene matches. CDR3 amino acids: CASSGTSGGTETQYF. CDR3 DNA: TGTGCCAGCAGCGGGACTAGCGGGGGGACGGAGACCCAGTACTTC.

The V and J genes are TRBV7-9 and TRBJ1-2; no clear D gene. CDR1 is SEHNR, CDR2 FQNEAQ, per germline (reference sequence). V was pared by 7 bases and J by 8 bases, with 26 bases between. This CDR3 is 16 amino acids long. The CDR3 bases are TGTGCCAGCACTAAGGACTACAGAGATGTCTATAGGGGCTACACCTTC. Its protein is CASTKDYRDVYRGYTF.

This rearrangement joins TRBV2 to TRBJ2-7, with TRBD1 as a possible D gene (5 bases). With 6 bases removed from V and 1 base from J, the gap between germline ends came to 13 bases. There are 14 residues in the CDR3. Germline CDR1 reads SNHLY; CDR2 reads FYNNEI. The CDR3 protein is CASRQDVVSYEQYF. The CDR3 DNA follows: TGTGCCAGCAGACAGGACGTCGTATCCTACGAGCAGTACTTC. Full variable domain (remainder filled in from reference TRBV2 and TRBJ2-7): EPEVTQTPSHQVTQMGQEVILRCVPISNHLYFYWYRQILGQKVEFLVSFYNNEISEKSEIFDDQFSVERPDGSNFTLKIRSTKLEDSAMYFCASRQDVVSYEQYFGPGTRLTVT.

This chain links TRBV28 with TRBJ1-1, with D uncertain. From germline, CDR1 is MDHEN and CDR2 SYDVKM. This CDR3 comprises 16 residues. Trimming cost V 8 bases and J 0 bases, with 19 bases left between them. CDR3 loop: CASLFHNRGLNTEAFF. CDR3 DNA: TGTGCCAGCCTATTCCATAATCGGGGTCTGAACACTGAAGCTTTCTTT.

The rearrangement links TRBV4-3 to TRBJ1-2; D is perhaps TRBD1 (5 bases). Trimming stripped 4 bases from V and 4 bases from J, with 19 bases between. Germline values: CDR1 LGHNA, CDR2 YSLEER. The CDR3 runs 16 residues. The CDR3 loop reads CASSPYLAGNTYGYTF. DNA of the CDR3: TGCGCCAGCAGCCCGTATCTGGCAGGGAATACCTATGGCTACACCTTC.

The chain couples TRBV5-4 to TRBJ2-2; tentatively, D is TRBD1 (6 bases). In germline, CDR1 is SGHNT, CDR2 YYREEE (reference sequence). Deletions cut 4 bases from V and 2 bases from J, with 12 bases between. CDR3 length: 15 amino acids. In nucleotides, the CDR3 is TGTGCCAGCAGCCTATGGACAGCTAACACCGGGGAGCTGTTTTTT. It codes for CASSLWTANTGELFF.

This sequence joins TRBV10-3 and TRBJ2-5, with 7 nucleotides matching TRBD2. Germline V gene lookup returns CDR1 ENHRY and CDR2 SYGVKD. CDR3 length: 13 amino acids. Trimming took 7 bases from V and 5 from J; bases not matched to a gene: 7. CDR3 DNA sequence: TGTGCCATCAACAGCGGGGCGGGGGAGACCCAGTACTTC. Its protein product is CAINSGAGETQYF.

This clone was seen a single time. The chain couples TRBV19 to TRBJ1-5, with D hard to call. The CDR3 totals 14 residues. V gave up 4 bases and J gave up 0 bases, with 7 bases separating them. CDR1 and CDR2 (germline): LNHDA, SQIVND (reference sequence). This chain's CDR3 is CASSRKISNQPQHF. For the CDR3, the DNA is TGTGCCAGTAGTAGGAAGATTAGCAATCAGCCCCAGCATTTT.

The chain has TRBV7-9 and TRBJ1-6; D may be TRBD1 (5 bases). The V end was cut by 1 base, the J end by 14 bases, with 9 bases between. Germline V lookup: CDR1 SEHNR, CDR2 FQNEAQ (reference sequence). CDR3 length: 12 residues. CDR3 coding DNA: TGTGCCAGCAGCTTAGTCCAAGGGGCCCTCCACTTT. Translation: CASSLVQGALHF. The full variable domain, its missing parts supplied by reference TRBV7-9 and TRBJ1-6, is DTGVSQNPRHKITKRGQNVTFRCDPISEHNRLYWYRQTLGQGPEFLTYFQNEAQLEKSRLLSDRFSAERPKGSFSTLEIQRTEQGDSAMYLCASSLVQGALHFGNGTRLTVT.

The V and J genes are TRBV7-2 and TRBJ2-7; weak D call: TRBD1 (5 bases). Trimming took off 4 bases at V and 0 bases at J, with 10 bases between the two ends. The CDR3 is 14 amino acids. The germline V gene encodes CDR1 SGHTA and CDR2 FQGNSA. CDR3: CASSWGRLSYEQYF. Written as DNA, the CDR3 is TGTGCCAGCAGCTGGGGCAGACTCTCCTACGAGCAGTACTTC.

V is TRBV6-1 and J is TRBJ2-3; D is undetermined. The CDR3 contains 14 residues. Trimming pared 6 bases from V and 0 bases from J, leaving 10 bases between. From germline, CDR1 is MNHNS and CDR2 SASEGT. The CDR3 DNA reads as TGTGCCAGCAGGCAGGTTCTTAGCACAGATACGCAGTATTTT. Translation gives CASRQVLSTDTQYF.

V and J are TRBV7-2 and TRBJ2-4, with D perhaps given as TRBD1 or TRBD2 (5 bases each). The CDR3 extends over 19 amino acids. Deletions cut 1 base from V and 1 base from J, with 20 bases between. Germline V gives CDR1 SGHTA, CDR2 FQGNSA. As DNA, the CDR3 is TGTGCCAGCAGCTTAGAGGCGGGCCAGGGAAAAAGGGCCAAAAACATTCAGTACTTC. This sequence encodes CASSLEAGQGKRAKNIQYF.

The chain uses TRBV5-1 and TRBJ1-1, with D perhaps matching TRBD1 (6 bases). The CDR3 consists of 15 residues. Germline V lookup: CDR1 SGHRS, CDR2 YFSETQ. With 4 bases removed from V and 0 bases from J, the gap between germline ends came to 13 bases. The CDR3 loop is CASSLRTDMNTEAFF. DNA of the CDR3: TGCGCCAGCAGCCTCAGGACAGATATGAACACTGAAGCTTTCTTT. The variable domain in full, completed from reference TRBV5-1 and TRBJ1-1, reads KAGVTQTPRYLIKTRGQQVTLSCSPISGHRSVSWYQQTPGQGLQFLFEYFSETQRNKGNFPGRFSGRQFSNSRSEMNVSTLELGDSALYLCASSLRTDMNTEAFFGQGTRLTVV.

The chain has TRBV28 and TRBJ1-2; maybe TRBD1 (5 bases). CDR1 and CDR2 (germline): MDHEN, SYDVKM. The CDR3 is made up of 14 amino acids. V lost 5 bases and J 4 bases, leaving 14 bases between the germline ends. Written as DNA, the CDR3 is TGTGCCAGCAGTCTCCCAGGGCGAGTCTATGGCTACACCTTC. Translation gives CASSLPGRVYGYTF.

This clone occurred once. The chain has TRBV30 and TRBJ2-1, with a possible D match to TRBD1 (7 bases). Germline V gene lookup returns CDR1 GTSNPN and CDR2 SVGIG (reference sequence). V lost 7 bases to trimming and J lost 4 bases, with 17 bases between them. The CDR3 runs to 14 residues. For the CDR3, the DNA is TGTGCCTTCCAGGGGGGCTCAGGGTACAATGAGCAGTTCTTC. This codes for CAFQGGSGYNEQFF.

V gene TRBV2 combines with J gene TRBJ2-7; D may be TRBD1 or TRBD2 (5 bases each). Between the trimmed V and J ends, which lost 6 bases and 2 bases, there was a span of 11 bases. The CDR3 has 13 residues. Germline V gives CDR1 SNHLY, CDR2 FYNNEI. The CDR3 bases are TGTGCCAGCAGCCGGGACCGAGCCTACGAGCAGTACTTC. It translates to CASSRDRAYEQYF.

The V gene is TRBV30, the J gene TRBJ2-3; TRBD2 matches at 11 bases. Germline values: CDR1 GTSNPN, CDR2 SVGIG (reference sequence). The CDR3 is 17 residues long. J lost 3 bases, V lost 0 bases, and 8 bases had no gene match. This CDR3 reads CAWSVLGTSGMTDTQYF. The CDR3 DNA is TGTGCCTGGAGTGTACTTGGGACTAGCGGTATGACAGATACGCAGTATTTT.

V and J are TRBV21-1 and TRBJ2-7. TRBV21-1 is a pseudogene. This CDR3 comprises 14 residues. CDR3 loop: CASSKETGPYEQYF. The CDR3 nucleotides are TGTGCCAGCAGCAAAGAAACTGGCCCTTACGAGCAGTACTTC.

Only a few counts were recorded for this clone. J is TRBJ1-1 and V is TRBV19; D possibly corresponds to TRBD1 (6 bases). Per germline, CDR1 LNHDA and CDR2 SQIVND (reference sequence). V was shortened by 3 bases and J by 1 base, with 12 bases between the two germline ends. The CDR3 spans 15 residues. This chain's CDR3 is CASSIIGTTNTEAFF. The CDR3 coding sequence is TGTGCCAGTAGTATTATCGGGACAACGAACACTGAAGCTTTCTTT.

This clone appeared once. The chain employs TRBV5-3 and TRBJ2-1; 8 bases are a match to TRBD1. TRBV5-3 is designated an ORF whose function remains uncertain. With 8 bases clipped from V and 8 bases from J, the junction kept 12 bases outside the gene matches. This CDR3 comprises 14 residues. CDR3: CASSVTGVGDEQFF. The CDR3, as DNA: TGTGCCAGCAGCGTGACAGGGGTGGGCGATGAGCAGTTCTTC.

This clone has just a few counts. The chain carries TRBV4-3 and TRBJ1-1, with no clear D. This CDR3 comprises 14 residues. The V end was cut by 0 bases, the J end by 6 bases, with 11 bases between. CDR1 and CDR2 from the germline V gene are LGHNA and YSLEER. CDR3 DNA sequence: TGCGCCAGCAGCCAAGATCTGGTTGTCGCTGAAGCTTTCTTT. It is translated as CASSQDLVVAEAFF.